The rows below give T cell receptor beta chains drawn from one sample of a study of shared clonotypes between healthy human individuals. Profiling relied on immunoSEQ multiplex PCR, and the TCRdb table lists in-frame clones only, not all of them. The table lists about 2.2 million clones, roughly 91% of them singletons. Sequenced input: naive CD8+ T cells from PBMCs. Receptor source: a young man in good health. Some clones in this sample may be carry-over from other donors' samples. Each CDR3 is given with its conserved first and last residue. Each record gives: V gene, D gene, J gene, clone size, CDR3 protein, CDR3 DNA. The D gene is left open where the match is weak. Only some rows state a clone size, as once, few, many or a class for expanded clones.

V: TRBV7-9
D: TRBD2
J: TRBJ2-3
size: once
CDR3: CASSLALAVTDTQYF
DNA: TGTGCCAGCAGCTTAGCGCTAGCGGTCACAGATACGCAGTATTTT

V: TRBV14
D: NA
J: TRBJ2-2
size: few
CDR3: CASSRMNTGELFF
DNA: TGTGCCAGCAGCCGGATGAACACCGGGGAGCTGTTTTTT

V: TRBV6-5
D: NA
J: TRBJ1-1
size: NA
CDR3: CASSLGANTEAFF
DNA: TGTGCCAGCAGTTTGGGCGCGAACACTGAAGCTTTCTTT

V: TRBV2
D: TRBD1
J: TRBJ1-5
size: NA
CDR3: CASRGQGWQPQHF
DNA: TGTGCCAGCAGAGGACAGGGGTGGCAGCCCCAGCATTTT

V: TRBV19
D: TRBD2
J: TRBJ2-1
size: NA
CDR3: CASIDPSGSSYNEQFF
DNA: TGTGCCAGCATCGACCCTAGCGGGAGCTCCTACAATGAGCAGTTCTTC

V: TRBV13
D: NA
J: TRBJ2-7
size: NA
CDR3: CASSLGGYGSLITYEQYF
DNA: TGTGCCAGCAGCTTAGGCGGATATGGCAGCCTCATCACCTACGAGCAGTACTTC

V: TRBV18
D: NA
J: TRBJ2-5
size: NA
CDR3: CASSPPLEETQYF
DNA: TGTGCCAGCTCACCACCGTTAGAAGAGACCCAGTACTTC

V: TRBV21-1
D: NA
J: TRBJ1-5
size: NA
CDR3: CASSKVETGGPKSNQPQHF
DNA: TGTGCCAGCAGCAAAGTCGAGACAGGGGGACCAAAAAGCAATCAGCCCCAGCATTTT

V: TRBV18
D: TRBD1
J: TRBJ2-7
size: NA
CDR3: CASSLQGAYEQYF
DNA: TGTGCCAGCTCACTCCAGGGGGCCTACGAGCAGTACTTC

V: TRBV19
D: NA
J: TRBJ2-2
size: NA
CDR3: CASSIVGTYTGELFF
DNA: TGTGCCAGTAGTATAGTCGGGACCTACACCGGGGAGCTGTTTTTT

V: TRBV14
D: TRBD1
J: TRBJ2-3
size: NA
CDR3: CASADRASTDTQYF
DNA: TGTGCCAGCGCCGACAGGGCGTCCACAGATACGCAGTATTTT

V: TRBV28
D: TRBD1
J: TRBJ1-3
size: NA
CDR3: CASSYDREGSGNTIYF
DNA: TGTGCCAGCAGCTATGACAGGGAGGGCTCTGGAAACACCATATATTTT

V: TRBV7-9
D: NA
J: TRBJ1-1
size: few
CDR3: CASSLLRTEAFF
DNA: TGTGCCAGCAGCCTCTTGAGGACTGAAGCTTTCTTT

V: TRBV6-1
D: NA
J: TRBJ2-1
size: NA
CDR3: CASSPGGPYNEQFF
DNA: TGTGCCAGCAGCCCCGGGGGGCCATACAATGAGCAGTTCTTC

V: TRBV6-5
D: TRBD2
J: TRBJ2-1
size: NA
CDR3: CASSSGRLSYNEQFF
DNA: TGTGCCAGCAGTAGCGGGAGACTGTCCTACAATGAGCAGTTCTTC

V: TRBV4-3
D: NA
J: TRBJ2-3
size: NA
CDR3: CASSRLTASSTDTQYF
DNA: TGCGCCAGCAGCCGACTGACTGCCTCTAGCACAGATACGCAGTATTTT

V: TRBV4-2
D: TRBD2
J: TRBJ2-5
size: NA
CDR3: CASSQEGLAGGYQETQYF
DNA: TGTGCCAGCAGCCAAGAAGGACTAGCGGGAGGGTACCAAGAGACCCAGTACTTC

V: TRBV9
D: TRBD1
J: TRBJ1-5
size: once
CDR3: CASGPRGRGRIDSNQPQHF
DNA: TGTGCCAGCGGCCCCAGGGGGAGGGGACGGATTGATAGCAATCAGCCCCAGCATTTT

V: TRBV18
D: NA
J: TRBJ2-3
size: NA
CDR3: CASSRDRTTDTQYF
DNA: TGTGCCAGCTCACGGGACCGAACAACAGATACGCAGTATTTT

V: TRBV7-9
D: NA
J: TRBJ1-3
size: NA
CDR3: CASTTETGPGNTIYF
DNA: TGTGCCAGCACCACAGAGACAGGACCTGGAAACACCATATATTTT

V: TRBV19
D: TRBD2
J: TRBJ2-3
size: NA
CDR3: CASSTPGLVSDTQYF
DNA: TGTGCCAGTAGTACCCCAGGACTAGTTTCAGATACGCAGTATTTT

V: TRBV7-9
D: NA
J: TRBJ2-7
size: NA
CDR3: CASSLRDRLGEQYF
DNA: TGTGCCAGCAGCTTAAGGGACCGCCTGGGGGAGCAGTACTTC

V: TRBV27
D: NA
J: TRBJ2-7
size: NA
CDR3: CASSHSGSSSYEQYF
DNA: TGTGCCAGCAGTCACTCCGGGTCCAGCTCCTACGAGCAGTACTTC

V: TRBV7-9
D: NA
J: TRBJ2-7
size: NA
CDR3: CASSPELGGPYEQYF
DNA: TGTGCCAGCAGCCCCGAGTTAGGAGGGCCTTACGAGCAGTACTTC

V: TRBV5-5
D: NA
J: TRBJ2-7
size: NA
CDR3: CASSWEKGPYEQYF
DNA: TGTGCCAGCAGCTGGGAGAAGGGCCCCTACGAGCAGTACTTC

V: TRBV7-9
D: TRBD2
J: TRBJ2-7
size: NA
CDR3: CASSWGGIYEQYF
DNA: TGTGCCAGCAGCTGGGGGGGAATCTACGAGCAGTACTTC

V: TRBV7-9
D: NA
J: TRBJ2-1
size: NA
CDR3: CASSSRSYSDEQFF
DNA: TGTGCCAGCAGCAGTAGAAGCTACTCCGATGAGCAGTTCTTC

V: TRBV9
D: TRBD2
J: TRBJ2-7
size: NA
CDR3: CASSVGRGGDEQYF
DNA: TGTGCCAGCAGCGTAGGTAGGGGAGGGGACGAGCAGTACTTC

V: TRBV28
D: NA
J: TRBJ1-5
size: NA
CDR3: CASRLYRFSNQPQHF
DNA: TGTGCCAGCAGGTTGTACCGTTTTAGCAATCAGCCCCAGCATTTT

V: TRBV6-1
D: NA
J: TRBJ1-2
size: NA
CDR3: CASSEWAGRVGYGYTF
DNA: TGTGCCAGCAGTGAATGGGCAGGGCGGGTTGGGTATGGCTACACCTTC

V: TRBV7-6
D: TRBD2
J: TRBJ2-1
size: NA
CDR3: CASSLGGSPLNEQFF
DNA: TGTGCCAGCAGCTTAGGCGGGAGCCCCCTCAATGAGCAGTTCTTC

V: TRBV7-9
D: NA
J: TRBJ1-2
size: NA
CDR3: CASSLGTGMGGYTF
DNA: TGTGCCAGCAGCCTCGGGACGGGTATGGGGGGCTACACCTTC

V: TRBV5-1
D: TRBD1
J: TRBJ1-2
size: NA
CDR3: CASSTGTGVSGYTF
DNA: TGCGCCAGCAGCACCGGGACAGGGGTAAGCGGCTACACCTTC

V: TRBV14
D: NA
J: TRBJ2-1
size: NA
CDR3: CASSQYRTRANNEQFF
DNA: TGTGCCAGCAGCCAGTATAGGACCCGAGCCAACAATGAGCAGTTCTTC

V: TRBV7-8
D: NA
J: TRBJ1-3
size: NA
CDR3: CASSSLAVSGNTIYF
DNA: TGTGCCAGCAGCTCCCTGGCGGTCTCTGGAAACACCATATATTTT

V: TRBV7-8
D: NA
J: TRBJ1-2
size: once
CDR3: CASSLAEGWYGYTF
DNA: TGTGCCAGCAGCTTAGCGGAAGGGTGGTATGGCTACACCTTC

V: TRBV5-1
D: NA
J: TRBJ1-1
size: NA
CDR3: CASSPGGWGSKAFF
DNA: TGCGCCAGCAGCCCCGGGGGATGGGGGTCAAAAGCTTTCTTT

V: TRBV7-6
D: TRBD2
J: TRBJ2-1
size: NA
CDR3: CASSPVGLAGGNEQFF
DNA: TGTGCCAGCAGCCCCGTGGGACTAGCGGGGGGCAATGAGCAGTTCTTC

V: TRBV6-5
D: NA
J: TRBJ2-5
size: NA
CDR3: CASNRGLRRRETQYF
DNA: TGTGCCAGCAACCGAGGACTGCGAAGGAGGGAGACCCAGTACTTC

V: TRBV9
D: NA
J: TRBJ1-5
size: NA
CDR3: CASSVDGLGNQPQHF
DNA: TGTGCCAGCAGCGTAGATGGCTTGGGGAATCAGCCCCAGCATTTT

V: TRBV19
D: TRBD1
J: TRBJ1-2
size: NA
CDR3: CASRNLRQGNSAGYTF
DNA: TGTGCCAGTAGAAACCTCAGACAGGGAAACTCAGCTGGCTACACCTTC

V: TRBV5-4
D: TRBD1
J: TRBJ1-4
size: NA
CDR3: CASSLQGEEKLFF
DNA: TGTGCCAGCAGCCTACAGGGGGAGGAAAAACTGTTTTTT

V: TRBV19
D: TRBD1
J: TRBJ1-1
size: few
CDR3: CASSIVDRDEAFF
DNA: TGTGCCAGTAGTATAGTGGACAGGGACGAAGCTTTCTTT

V: TRBV11-3
D: NA
J: TRBJ2-7
size: NA
CDR3: CASSPSAGPFYEQYF
DNA: TGTGCCAGCAGCCCGTCGGCAGGACCCTTCTACGAGCAGTACTTC

V: TRBV5-4
D: NA
J: TRBJ2-7
size: NA
CDR3: CASSFGIQLSYEQYF
DNA: TGTGCCAGCAGCTTCGGGATTCAGTTGTCCTACGAGCAGTACTTC

V: TRBV4-3
D: NA
J: TRBJ2-7
size: NA
CDR3: CASSQDHTGIYEQYF
DNA: TGCGCCAGCAGCCAAGATCACACAGGCATTTACGAGCAGTACTTC

V: TRBV12-5
D: NA
J: TRBJ2-2
size: NA
CDR3: CASGPGTGELFF
DNA: TGTGCTAGTGGTCCGGGTACCGGGGAGCTGTTTTTT

V: TRBV27
D: TRBD1
J: TRBJ2-2
size: NA
CDR3: CASSFLRTGGTGELFF
DNA: TGTGCCAGCAGTTTTTTAAGGACAGGGGGCACCGGGGAGCTGTTTTTT

V: TRBV5-6
D: TRBD2
J: TRBJ2-7
size: NA
CDR3: CASSGPTSPYEQYF
DNA: TGTGCCAGCAGCGGCCCGACTAGCCCCTACGAGCAGTACTTC

V: TRBV7-6
D: NA
J: TRBJ2-5
size: once
CDR3: CASSLVRRLQETQYF
DNA: TGTGCCAGCAGCTTAGTTCGCCGACTCCAAGAGACCCAGTACTTC

V: TRBV16
D: TRBD2
J: TRBJ2-1
size: NA
CDR3: CASSQSLAAELHHEQFF
DNA: TGTGCCAGCAGCCAATCGCTAGCGGCAGAACTTCATCATGAGCAGTTCTTC